A selection of T cell receptor beta chains follows, all from one sample in a study of cytomegalovirus exposure and HLA in healthy donors. Measured with immunoSEQ multiplex PCR; TCRdb has only the in-frame clones, and not every one. This sample's table has roughly 100,000 clones. Sequenced sample: PBMCs. These receptors came from a man aged 45-65 years in good health and CMV-seronegative. Both conserved end residues are part of each CDR3. The order of the fields is D gene, V gene, J gene, CDR3 protein. A D gene is named only where the DNA matches it firmly.

TRBD1	TRBV7-9	TRBJ1-1	CASSLESGQGAAFF
TRBD1	TRBV5-4	TRBJ1-5	CASSWPWDSRCNQPQHF
NA	TRBV5-1	NA	CASSREGQPTYEQYF
TRBD2	TRBV19	TRBJ2-7	CASSTIAGGFYEQYF
NA	TRBV15	TRBJ1-2	CATSRDLSETANYGYTF
NA	TRBV11-3	TRBJ1-1	CASSFGGVTEAFF
TRBD1	TRBV6-5	TRBJ2-2	CASSYSTGGRTGELFF
TRBD1	TRBV4-1	TRBJ2-5	CASSQVGGVRIETQYF
NA	TRBV14	TRBJ2-4	CASSQDHVDIQYF
NA	TRBV29-1	TRBJ2-1	CSVQGSIANEQFF
NA	TRBV11-3	TRBJ1-4	CASSPTPGGNEKLFF
NA	TRBV5-1	TRBJ1-6	CASRGGDNSPLHF
NA	TRBV5-6	TRBJ1-2	CASSYDQGNYGYTF
TRBD2	TRBV7-3	TRBJ2-1	CASSPNGLADSYNEQFF
NA	TRBV25-1	TRBJ1-1	CASSTLQGRAFF
TRBD1	TRBV10-3	TRBJ2-2	CAISDSGGANTGELFF
TRBD2	TRBV7-8	TRBJ2-2	CASSWRLAYTGELFF
TRBD2	TRBV10-3	TRBJ2-1	CAISESTSGRTGQFF
TRBD1	TRBV7-2	TRBJ1-4	CASSWDRGTNEKLFF
NA	TRBV29-1	TRBJ1-2	CSVGDLGRASTYGYTF
TRBD2	TRBV19	TRBJ2-3	CASSETSGGAKRTDTQYF
NA	TRBV5-1	TRBJ2-7	CASSLTPGSGREQYF
NA	TRBV6-5	TRBJ1-2	CASSSLPREGYTF
TRBD1	TRBV7-2	TRBJ2-3	CASSIGQGTDTQYF
NA	TRBV6-1	TRBJ1-1	CASSEAGRAEAFF
TRBD1	TRBV7-9	TRBJ2-7	CASSPPLGQISSYEQYF
TRBD1	TRBV2	TRBJ2-3	CASSEWQGAYTQYF
TRBD1	TRBV10-3	TRBJ1-5	CAISDHTGDSNQPQHF
NA	TRBV19	TRBJ1-1	CASSRQALAAEAFF
NA	TRBV5-5	TRBJ1-5	CASSSGGGNQPQHF
TRBD1	TRBV5-1	TRBJ2-5	CASSGTGGLKGMTQYF
TRBD2	TRBV19	TRBJ2-7	CASSIGSTSGGSPQYF
NA	TRBV7-2	TRBJ1-1	CASSRGAQSTEAFF
TRBD1	TRBV19	TRBJ1-5	CASSIGQGSNQPQHF
TRBD2	TRBV4-3	TRBJ2-7	CASSLRLAGPTYEQYF
NA	TRBV18	TRBJ1-1	CASSRGTANPNTEAFF
NA	TRBV14	TRBJ1-3	CASSQDGGNTIYF
TRBD2	TRBV19	TRBJ2-1	CASSMASGRFWAYNEQFF
TRBD1	TRBV5-1	TRBJ2-1	CASSFSGTDYNEQFF
TRBD1	TRBV2	TRBJ1-1	CASRRDREGEAFF
NA	TRBV6-1	TRBJ2-5	CASSATRRQETQYF
NA	TRBV7-2	TRBJ1-1	CASSARFSEAFF
TRBD1	TRBV30	TRBJ1-1	CAWSALDRDTEAFF
NA	TRBV6-5	TRBJ1-1	CASSSFLTEAFF
TRBD2	TRBV7-2	TRBJ2-1	CASSPQRGGYNEQFF
NA	TRBV5-1	TRBJ1-1	CAASPDGGKAFF
NA	TRBV28	TRBJ2-7	CASSLGAGNSYEQYF
NA	TRBV28	TRBJ1-2	CASSYTNYGYTF
NA	TRBV5-1	TRBJ2-1	CASSLGGESYNEQFF
NA	TRBV10-1	TRBJ2-1	CASSESGRDEQFF
TRBD1	TRBV30	TRBJ2-7	CAWQTGNEQYF
TRBD1	TRBV2	TRBJ2-3	CASSGDRSNTQYF
TRBD1	TRBV7-8	TRBJ2-7	CASRGQVLGGEQYF
NA	TRBV27	TRBJ2-1	CASSSPMEQFF
NA	TRBV5-1	TRBJ1-2	CASSLAAAGVPGYTF
TRBD1	TRBV2	TRBJ1-5	CASSYRQGGNTQPQHF
NA	TRBV6-1	TRBJ2-5	CASSGNRGGIQTQYF
TRBD1	TRBV11-2	TRBJ1-6	CASSLLGQGLSPLHF
TRBD1	TRBV14	TRBJ1-6	CASSQTTGTGVSPLHF